The T cell receptor (beta chain) under discussion was sequenced for a study of blood T cell repertoires in COVID-19. Only in-frame clones appear in the TCRdb table, and some are missing; sequencing was by immunoSEQ multiplex PCR. The sample has around 300,000 clones, 86% seen once; the top ten hold around 13%. Seattle cases were enrolled at active infection and followed longitudinally. Germline V lookup: CDR1 SGHRS, CDR2 YFSETQ. CDR3 length: 14 residues. The junction had 7 bases not matched to a gene; V was cut back by 4 bases and J by 8 bases. This chain connects TRBV5-1 to TRBJ2-4; TRBD1 matches at 9 bases. This receptor was taken from a woman aged 70-85 years with COVID-19, enrolled during active disease. The sequenced material came from peripheral blood. CDR3 bases: TGCGCCAGCAGCCTACAGGGGGCCCCAGACATTCAGTACTTC. The encoded protein is CASSLQGAPDIQYF.